This T cell receptor beta chain was recovered during a study of blood T cell repertoires in COVID-19. The wider study: From the United States, Italy and Spain came samples of acute and convalescent COVID-19. Nucleic acid was either cDNA or gDNA, and it came from T cells, B-cell-depleted T cells, or PBMCs.

This clone was observed once. Generated by immunoSEQ multiplex PCR, the TCRdb table keeps only in-frame clones and is missing some. The sample lists under 200,000 clones, roughly 80% occurring once. CDR1 SGHTA and CDR2 FQGNSA come from the germline V gene. Losses at the gene ends were 3 bases for V and 8 bases for J; bases not matched to a gene: 7. The CDR3 loop spans 15 amino acids. The receptor's source is an older man with acute or convalescent COVID-19. The sequenced material came from peripheral blood. This chain uses TRBV7-2 with TRBJ1-4; 9 bases align to TRBD1. DNA for the CDR3: TGTGCCAGCAGCTTTTCCGGGACAGGGCTAGAAAAACTGTTTTTT. Protein sequence: CASSFSGTGLEKLFF.